This T cell receptor (beta chain) was captured in a study of shared clonotypes between healthy human individuals. In the study overall: CD4 naive and memory got three plates each, CD8 naive two, CD8 memory one. Study conclusions and caveats: The naive CD4 repertoires of several donors were compared, and about 5% of clonotypes were shared.

Generated by immunoSEQ multiplex PCR, the TCRdb table keeps only in-frame clones and is missing some. The sample holds more than 2 million clones, 95% seen once. Donors were healthy HIV-negative adults without recent acute infections or vaccinations. Naive CD4+ cells were CD45RA-selected; the remaining cells were memory. This clone was recorded only once. The antigen remains undetermined. J lost 1 base, V lost 5 bases, and 6 bases had no gene match. The CDR3 is made up of 14 amino acids. Germline V CDR1 and CDR2: GTSNPN, SVGIG (reference sequence). This sequence was found in a man younger than 35 in good health. The sequenced material came from naive CD4+ T cells sorted from blood. Subset indicated: CD45RA+ positively selected. The chain carries TRBV30 and TRBJ2-7; 9 bases match TRBD1. CDR3 bases: TGTGCCTGGGACCGGGACAGGGCTTCCTACGAGCAGTACTTC. Amino acids: CAWDRDRASYEQYF.